This T cell receptor (beta chain) derives from a study of blood T cell repertoires in COVID-19. At the level of the study: Material from acute and convalescent COVID-19 was sourced from the United States, Italy and Spain.

Enrollees, about 18 to 89 years old, lived in 24 US areas. The recovered donors of Cohort 3 showed two negative PCRs, clearance, or symptom resolution. Under the authors' procedure: For nucleated cells, counts were estimated from reference gene primer amplification. Data came from immunoSEQ multiplex PCR; TCRdb stores just in-frame clones and leaves some out. V and J calls and clone size are given by that table; D and trimming were obtained from the DNA. This table has around 250,000 clones, approximately 85% appearing once. The CDR3 extends over 17 amino acids. The germline V gene encodes CDR1 MGHRA and CDR2 YSYEKL. The trim removed 1 base at V and 1 base at J, leaving 4 bases unmatched.

The receptor was isolated from a woman between 45 and 60 years old who had recovered from COVID-19. The specimen sequenced was PBMCs or T cells enriched from blood (not recorded which). The V call is TRBV4-1, the J call TRBJ1-6; the match to TRBD1 covers 7 bases. The DNA of the CDR3 is TGCGCCAGCAGCCAAGTGACAGGGAGGTCCTATAATTCACCCCTCCACTTT. Its translation: CASSQVTGRSYNSPLHF.